This TCR beta chain was documented in a study of blood T cell repertoires in COVID-19. Study-level information: Italy, Spain and the United States were the sources of the convalescent and acute COVID-19 samples. PBMCs, B-cell-depleted T cells, or T cells provided the cDNA or gDNA that made up the material.

Clinical history as reported by participants underpinned cohort assignment. Two negative PCRs, clearance, or symptom resolution had been documented for recovered Cohort 3 donors. Germline-derived CDR1 and CDR2 are LGHDT and YNNKEL (reference sequence). V gave up 1 base and J gave up 3 bases, with 2 bases separating them. This CDR3 region has 12 residues. This table comes from immunoSEQ multiplex PCR, and its TCRdb copy is limited to in-frame clones, with some not included. This table has roughly 180,000 clones, approximately 89% appearing once. The chain recombines TRBV3-1 (or the pseudogene TRBV3-2) with TRBJ2-3; no clear D. This clonotype originated in a man aged 35 to 55 who had recovered from COVID-19. Sequences were obtained from PBMCs or T cells enriched from blood (not recorded which). As DNA, the CDR3 is TGTGCCAGCAGCCAAGCTACAGATACGCAGTATTTT. Amino acids: CASSQATDTQYF.